Below, 16 T cell receptor beta chains from the same sample are listed, as sequenced in a study of neurological immune-mediated disorders. TCRdb itself ran the 5' RACE reads through MiXCR, one entry per CDR3 protein. The sample shows tens of thousands of distinct CDR3 sequences, 14% of them seen only once. The source material was PBMCs. The receptors stem from a woman aged 45-59 years with HTLV-1-associated myelopathy (HAM/TSP).

This rearrangement joins TRBV12-3 or TRBV12-4 to TRBJ2-7, with 11 bases identical to TRBD2. CDR3 length: 14 residues. Losses at the gene ends were 5 bases for V and 3 bases for J; bases not matched to a gene: 3. As DNA, the CDR3 is TGTGCCAGCAGTAGTAGCGGGGGGGTCTACGAGCAGTACTTC. Amino acid sequence: CASSSSGGVYEQYF.

Ten or more counts support this clonotype. V usage is TRBV7-2 and J usage is TRBJ2-1; 9 bases are a match to TRBD2. CDR1 SGHTA and CDR2 FQGNSA come from the germline V gene. The V gene end was trimmed by 3 bases and the J gene end by 4 bases; junction bases not matched to a gene: 7. The CDR3 has 16 residues. The CDR3 loop is CASSLSLAGQYNEQFF. In DNA form, the CDR3 reads TGTGCCAGCAGCTTGAGCCTAGCGGGACAGTACAATGAGCAGTTCTTC. Combining the CDR3 with reference TRBV7-2 and TRBJ2-1 gives the whole variable domain GAGVSQSPSNKVTEKGKDVELRCDPISGHTALYWYRQSLGQGLEFLIYFQGNSAPDKSGLPSDRFSAERTGGSVSTLTIQRTQQEDSAVYLCASSLSLAGQYNEQFFGPGTRLTVL.

The chain joins TRBV5-1 to TRBJ1-6; D is uncertain. Trimming left V 0 bases short and J 10 bases short, with 14 bases between. This CDR3 is built from 15 residues. Germline V gene data show CDR1 as SGHRS and CDR2 as YFSETQ. The CDR3 DNA follows: TGCGCCAGCAGCTTGGGGGGTTCGACAAGGTCACCCCTCCACTTT. This encodes CASSLGGSTRSPLHF.

This clonotype was detected many times. The chain combines TRBV7-2 with TRBJ1-3; D unclear. Germline V CDR1 and CDR2: SGHTA, FQGNSA. The CDR3 runs 14 residues. V was clipped by 5 bases and J by 1 base, with 9 bases between them. The CDR3 coding sequence is TGTGCCAGCAGCCCGGCCCTATCTGGAAACACCATATATTTT. Amino acid sequence: CASSPALSGNTIYF.

This clonotype was counted at least ten times. The chain carries TRBV5-1 and TRBJ1-1; 9 positions match TRBD1. The CDR3 consists of 16 residues. The germline V gene has CDR1 SGHRS and CDR2 YFSETQ. V shed 5 bases and J 8 bases; nucleotides not matched to a gene: 16. The CDR3 coding sequence is TGCGCCAGCAGGCACCGTCCGGGACAGGGTAGTCCAGAAGCTTTCTTT. Translating it yields CASRHRPGQGSPEAFF.

J is TRBJ1-1 and V is TRBV6-2 or TRBV6-3; 11 nucleotides align to TRBD1. This CDR3 is 16 amino acids long. Germline V lookup: CDR1 MNHEY, CDR2 SVGEGT. V was pared by 4 bases and J by 5 bases, with 9 bases of the junction left unmatched. The CDR3: CASSSERTGGRTEAFF. CDR3 sequence (DNA): TGTGCCAGCAGTTCCGAGCGGACAGGGGGCAGGACTGAAGCTTTCTTT.

The chain links TRBV6-6 to TRBJ2-7, with a weak D call TRBD2 (6 bases). The ends were cut back, 2 bases at V and 1 base at J, with 9 bases in the middle. The CDR3 runs 14 residues. Germline CDR1 MNHNY, CDR2 SVGAGI (reference sequence). The CDR3 DNA reads TGTGCCAGCAGTTACCACGGGGGTTCCTACGAGCAGTACTTC. It codes for CASSYHGGSYEQYF.

This clonotype was seen repeatedly, ten times or more. The chain links TRBV15 to TRBJ1-5, with 8 bases aligning to TRBD1. The CDR3 runs to 15 residues. V lost 1 base to trimming and J lost 5 bases; unmatched junction nucleotides: 4. CDR1 and CDR2 (germline): LNHNV, YYDKDF (reference sequence). The CDR3 loop reads CATSRAGQGHQPQHF. The CDR3, as DNA: TGTGCCACCAGCAGAGCCGGACAGGGTCATCAGCCCCAGCATTTT.

This clonotype was observed at least ten times. The rearrangement links TRBV20-1 to TRBJ1-6, with D perhaps matching TRBD1 (6 bases). Germline CDR1 DFQATT, CDR2 SNEGSKA (reference sequence). With 6 bases removed from V and 4 bases from J, the gap between germline ends came to 13 bases. The CDR3 covers 14 residues. CDR3 protein: CSALQQGYNSPLHF. CDR3 DNA: TGCAGTGCCCTCCAACAGGGTTATAATTCACCCCTCCACTTT.

In its sample, this clonotype was seen many times. The CDR3 sequence: CASSQDRQYTDTQYF. CDR3 DNA sequence: TGTGCCAGCAGCCAAGATCGGCAGTACACAGATACGCAGTATTTT. The genes are TRBV3-1 and TRBJ2-3; no clear D. CDR3 length equals 15 residues. The germline V gene encodes CDR1 LGHDT and CDR2 YNNKEL (reference sequence). The V end was cut by 0 bases, the J end by 2 bases, with 9 bases between.

The rearrangement links TRBV29-1 to TRBJ2-5; 7 bases align to TRBD1. V was pared by 7 bases and J by 2 bases, with 4 bases of the junction left unmatched. This CDR3 spans 12 amino acids. From germline, CDR1 is SQVTM and CDR2 ANQGSEA. The CDR3 region has the DNA TGCAGCGCTAGGGACAGTCAAGAGACCCAGTACTTC. Protein sequence: CSARDSQETQYF.

The table lists this clonotype with many counts. CDR3 amino acids: CSARKGNYGYTF. The DNA for the CDR3 is TGCAGTGCGCGCAAAGGCAACTATGGCTACACCTTC. This sequence joins TRBV20-1 and TRBJ1-2; no firm D call. Trimming shortened V by 6 bases and J by 2 bases, and 10 bases separated the two germline ends. In germline, CDR1 is DFQATT, CDR2 SNEGSKA (reference sequence). The CDR3 spans 12 residues.

The table lists this clonotype with many counts. The J gene is TRBJ2-3, the V gene TRBV7-2, with D maybe TRBD2 (7 bases). The ends were cut back, 7 bases at V and 2 bases at J, with 19 bases in the middle. Germline V gene sequence: CDR1 SGHTA, CDR2 FQGNSA. The CDR3 contains 16 residues. The DNA of the CDR3 is TGTGCCAGCATCTTCCGAGGGGGGGGGTCCACAGATACGCAGTATTTT. The encoded protein is CASIFRGGGSTDTQYF.

This clonotype was counted at least ten times. This rearrangement joins TRBV7-8 to TRBJ1-5, with D tentatively TRBD1 (5 bases). Per the germline V gene, CDR1 is SGHVS and CDR2 is FQNEAQ. The CDR3 has 18 residues. V lost 7 bases to trimming and J lost 1 base, with 23 bases between them. The CDR3 region has the DNA TGTGCCAGCACTCCGGGACTAAGGATTGTTGGGAGCAATCAGCCCCAGCATTTT. Its protein is CASTPGLRIVGSNQPQHF.

DNA for the CDR3: TGTCCTAGTAGCTTGGGGCCTGGGGCCAACGTCCTGACTTTC. Translated, it gives CPSSLGPGANVLTF. The chain recombines TRBV7-7 with TRBJ2-6, with D possibly being TRBD1 (5 bases). The length of the CDR3 is 14 residues. Germline V gene lookup returns CDR1 SSHAT and CDR2 FNYEAQ (reference sequence). The variable domain in full, completed from reference TRBV7-7 and TRBJ2-6, reads GAGVSQSPRYKVTKRGQDVTLRCDPISSHATLYWYQQALGQGPEFLTYFNYEAQPDKSGLPSDRFSAERPEGSISTLTIQRTEQRDSAMYRCPSSLGPGANVLTFGAGSRLTVL.

This clonotype was seen repeatedly, ten times or more. The chain has TRBV4-3 and TRBJ1-2, with D unclear. Trimming left V 3 bases short and J 5 bases short, with 19 bases between. The length of the CDR3 is 16 residues. From germline, CDR1 is LGHNA and CDR2 YSLEER. The chain's CDR3 is CASSHHPRAGAYGYTF. The CDR3 DNA sequence: TGCGCCAGCAGCCACCACCCAAGAGCAGGAGCGTATGGCTACACCTTC.